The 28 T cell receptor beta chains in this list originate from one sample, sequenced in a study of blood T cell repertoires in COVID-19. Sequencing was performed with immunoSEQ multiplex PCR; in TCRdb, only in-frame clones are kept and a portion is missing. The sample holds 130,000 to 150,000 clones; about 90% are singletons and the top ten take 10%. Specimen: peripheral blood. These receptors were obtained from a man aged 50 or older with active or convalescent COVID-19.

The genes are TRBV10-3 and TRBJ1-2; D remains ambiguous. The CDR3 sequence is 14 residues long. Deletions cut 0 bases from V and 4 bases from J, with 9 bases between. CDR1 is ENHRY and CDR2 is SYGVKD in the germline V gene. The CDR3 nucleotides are TGTGCCATCAGTGAGTCCCGACAAGCCTATGGCTACACCTTC. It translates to CAISESRQAYGYTF.

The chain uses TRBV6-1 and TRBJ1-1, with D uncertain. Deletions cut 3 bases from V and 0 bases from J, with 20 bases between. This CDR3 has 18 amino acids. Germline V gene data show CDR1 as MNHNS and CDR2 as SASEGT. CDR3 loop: CASSDRAAMGGMNTEAFF. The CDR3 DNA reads TGTGCCAGCAGTGATAGAGCTGCCATGGGAGGGATGAACACTGAAGCTTTCTTT.

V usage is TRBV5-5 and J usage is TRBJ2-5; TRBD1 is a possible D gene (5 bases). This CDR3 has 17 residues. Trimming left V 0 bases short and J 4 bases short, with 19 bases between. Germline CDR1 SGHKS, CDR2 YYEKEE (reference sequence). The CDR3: CASSLVGHTIGRETQYF. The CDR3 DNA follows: TGTGCCAGCAGCTTGGTTGGACACACCATAGGGCGAGAGACCCAGTACTTC.

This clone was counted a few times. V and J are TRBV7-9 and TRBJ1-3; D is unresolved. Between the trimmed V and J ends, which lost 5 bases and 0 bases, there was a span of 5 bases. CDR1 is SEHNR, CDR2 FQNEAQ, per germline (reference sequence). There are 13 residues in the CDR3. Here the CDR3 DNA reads TGTGCCAGCAGCCGTAGCTCTGGAAACACCATATATTTT. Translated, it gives CASSRSSGNTIYF. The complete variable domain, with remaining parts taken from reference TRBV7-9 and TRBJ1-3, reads DTGVSQNPRHKITKRGQNVTFRCDPISEHNRLYWYRQTLGQGPEFLTYFQNEAQLEKSRLLSDRFSAERPKGSFSTLEIQRTEQGDSAMYLCASSRSSGNTIYFGEGSWLTVV.

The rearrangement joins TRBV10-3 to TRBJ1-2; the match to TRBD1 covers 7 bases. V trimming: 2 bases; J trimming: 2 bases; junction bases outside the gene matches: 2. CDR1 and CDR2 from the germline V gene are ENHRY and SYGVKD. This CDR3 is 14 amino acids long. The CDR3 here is CAISEETGNYGYTF. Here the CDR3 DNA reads TGTGCCATCAGTGAGGAGACAGGGAACTATGGCTACACCTTC.

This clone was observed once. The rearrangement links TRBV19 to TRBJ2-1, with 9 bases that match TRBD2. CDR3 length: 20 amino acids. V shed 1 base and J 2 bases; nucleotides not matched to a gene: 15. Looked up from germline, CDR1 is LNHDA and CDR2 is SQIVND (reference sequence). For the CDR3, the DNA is TGTGCCAGTAGTATAGTCACAGGGAGTCGCGGGAGGGCGGCCTACAATGAGCAGTTCTTC. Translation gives CASSIVTGSRGRAAYNEQFF.

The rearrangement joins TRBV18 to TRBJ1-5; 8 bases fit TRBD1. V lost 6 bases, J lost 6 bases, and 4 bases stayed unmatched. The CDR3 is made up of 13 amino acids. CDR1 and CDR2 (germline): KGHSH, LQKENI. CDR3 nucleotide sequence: TGTGCCAGCTCGACAGGGGTGGGTCAGCCCCAGCATTTT. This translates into CASSTGVGQPQHF.

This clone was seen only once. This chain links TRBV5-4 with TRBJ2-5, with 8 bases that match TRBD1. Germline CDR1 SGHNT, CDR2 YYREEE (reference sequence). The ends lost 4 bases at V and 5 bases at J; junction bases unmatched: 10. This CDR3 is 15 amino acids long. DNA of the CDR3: TGTGCCAGCAGCGCGTCCAGGGGGCAAAGGGAGACCCAGTACTTC. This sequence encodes CASSASRGQRETQYF. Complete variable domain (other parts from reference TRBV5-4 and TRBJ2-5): ETGVTQSPTHLIKTRGQQVTLRCSSQSGHNTVSWYQQALGQGPQFIFQYYREEENGRGNFPPRFSGLQFPNYSSELNVNALELDDSALYLCASSASRGQRETQYFGPGTRLLVL.

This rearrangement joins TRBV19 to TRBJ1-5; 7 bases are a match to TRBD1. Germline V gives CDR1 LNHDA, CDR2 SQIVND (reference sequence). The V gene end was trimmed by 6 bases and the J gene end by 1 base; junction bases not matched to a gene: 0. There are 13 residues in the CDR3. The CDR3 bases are TGTGCCAGTAGCAGGGGGAGCAATCAGCCCCAGCATTTT. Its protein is CASSRGSNQPQHF.

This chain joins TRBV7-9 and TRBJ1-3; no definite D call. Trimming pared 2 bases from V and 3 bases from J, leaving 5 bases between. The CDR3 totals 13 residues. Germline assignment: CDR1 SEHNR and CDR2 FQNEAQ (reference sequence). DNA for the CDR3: TGTGCCAGCAGCTTAAGAGGTGGAAACACCATATATTTT. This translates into CASSLRGGNTIYF.

CDR3 sequence reads: CASRRLAGGGTDTQYF. The CDR3 DNA follows: TGTGCCAGTAGACGGCTGGCGGGAGGGGGCACAGATACGCAGTATTTT. The rearrangement joins TRBV19 to TRBJ2-3; 9 nucleotides agree with TRBD2. CDR3 length: 16 residues. CDR1 and CDR2 (germline): LNHDA, SQIVND (reference sequence). Trimming cost V 6 bases and J 1 base; bases outside gene matches: 8.

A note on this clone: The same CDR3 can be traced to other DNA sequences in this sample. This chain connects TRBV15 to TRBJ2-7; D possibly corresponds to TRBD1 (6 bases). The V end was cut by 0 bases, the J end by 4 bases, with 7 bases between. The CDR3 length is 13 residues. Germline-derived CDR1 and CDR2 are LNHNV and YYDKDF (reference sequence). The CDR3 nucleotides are TGTGCCACCAGCAGAGACAGGGGTTACGAGCAGTACTTC. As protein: CATSRDRGYEQYF.

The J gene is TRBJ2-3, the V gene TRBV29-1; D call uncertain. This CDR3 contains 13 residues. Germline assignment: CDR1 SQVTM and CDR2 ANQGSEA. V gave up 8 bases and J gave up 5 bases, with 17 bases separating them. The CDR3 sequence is CSISVGKRDTQYF. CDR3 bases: TGCAGCATAAGCGTGGGTAAGAGAGATACGCAGTATTTT.

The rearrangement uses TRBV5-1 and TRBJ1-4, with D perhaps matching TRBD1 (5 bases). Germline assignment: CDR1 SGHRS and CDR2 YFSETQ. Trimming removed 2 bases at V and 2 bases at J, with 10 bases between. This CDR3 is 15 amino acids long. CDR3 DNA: TGCGCCAGCAGCTTTGACTGGGGCACTAATGAAAAACTGTTTTTT. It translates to CASSFDWGTNEKLFF.

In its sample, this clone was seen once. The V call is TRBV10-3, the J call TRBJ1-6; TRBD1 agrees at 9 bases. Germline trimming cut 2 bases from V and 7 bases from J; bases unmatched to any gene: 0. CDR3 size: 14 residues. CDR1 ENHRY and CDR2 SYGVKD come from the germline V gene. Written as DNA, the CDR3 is TGTGCCATCAGTGAGGGGACAGGGAATTCACCCCTCCACTTT. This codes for CAISEGTGNSPLHF.

CDR3 sequence (DNA): TGTGCCAGCAGCTTAGAATGGCTGAATAATTCACCCCTCCACTTT. Translating gives CASSLEWLNNSPLHF. The chain joins TRBV11-2 to TRBJ1-6; no reliable D call. V was pared by 0 bases and J by 5 bases, with 8 bases between. Germline V gene sequence: CDR1 SGHAT, CDR2 FQNNGV. This CDR3 region has 15 residues.

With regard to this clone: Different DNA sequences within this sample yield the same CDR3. The CDR3: CASSSGTGGVETQYF. CDR3 DNA sequence: TGTGCCAGCAGTTCCGGGACAGGGGGTGTCGAGACCCAGTACTTC. This chain connects TRBV27 to TRBJ2-5; 11 bases match TRBD1. Germline V gene lookup returns CDR1 MNHEY and CDR2 SMNVEV (reference sequence). The junction had 6 bases not matched to a gene; V was cut back by 4 bases and J by 5 bases. The CDR3 is 15 residues long.

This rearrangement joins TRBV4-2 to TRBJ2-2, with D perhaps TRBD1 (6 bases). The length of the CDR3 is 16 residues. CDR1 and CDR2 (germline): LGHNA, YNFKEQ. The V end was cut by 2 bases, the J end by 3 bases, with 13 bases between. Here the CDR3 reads CASSQRPQGYTGELFF. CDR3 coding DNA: TGTGCCAGCAGCCAACGACCTCAGGGGTACACCGGGGAGCTGTTTTTT.

The DNA of the CDR3 is TGTGCCAGCAGCGTAGTAGGGCAGGGGGCCTATAATTCACCCCTCCACTTT. Its protein product is CASSVVGQGAYNSPLHF. The chain links TRBV9 to TRBJ1-6; 7 nucleotides agree with TRBD1. J gave up 2 bases and V 0 bases, and 5 bases lay outside the gene matches. The CDR3 length is 17 residues. Per the germline V gene, CDR1 is SGDLS and CDR2 is YYNGEE.

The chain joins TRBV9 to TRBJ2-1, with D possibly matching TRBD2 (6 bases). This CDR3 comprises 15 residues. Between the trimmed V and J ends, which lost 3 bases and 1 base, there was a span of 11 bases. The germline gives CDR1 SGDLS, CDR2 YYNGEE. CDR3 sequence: CASSEPGGSYNEQFF. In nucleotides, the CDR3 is TGTGCCAGCAGCGAGCCCGGAGGGTCCTACAATGAGCAGTTCTTC.

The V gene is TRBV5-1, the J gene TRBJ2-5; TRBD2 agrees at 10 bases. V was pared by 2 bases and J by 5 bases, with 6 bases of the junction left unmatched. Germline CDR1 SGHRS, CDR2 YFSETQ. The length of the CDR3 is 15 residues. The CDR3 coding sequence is TGCGCCAGCAGCTTCACTAGCGGGACTGGGGAGACCCAGTACTTC. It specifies CASSFTSGTGETQYF.

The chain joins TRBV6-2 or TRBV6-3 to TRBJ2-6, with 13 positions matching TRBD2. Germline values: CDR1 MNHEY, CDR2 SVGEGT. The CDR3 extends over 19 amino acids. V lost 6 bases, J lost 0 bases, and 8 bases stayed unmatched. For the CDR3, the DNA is TGTGCCAGCAGCCCTGGGGGACTAGCGGGGAGCTCTGGGGCCAACGTCCTGACTTTC. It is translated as CASSPGGLAGSSGANVLTF.

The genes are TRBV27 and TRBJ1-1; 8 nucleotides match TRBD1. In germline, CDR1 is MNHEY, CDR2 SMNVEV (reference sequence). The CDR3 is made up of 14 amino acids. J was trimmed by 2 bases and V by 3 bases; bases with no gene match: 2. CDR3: CASSFDRGNTEAFF. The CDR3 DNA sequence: TGTGCCAGCAGTTTTGACAGGGGAAACACTGAAGCTTTCTTT.

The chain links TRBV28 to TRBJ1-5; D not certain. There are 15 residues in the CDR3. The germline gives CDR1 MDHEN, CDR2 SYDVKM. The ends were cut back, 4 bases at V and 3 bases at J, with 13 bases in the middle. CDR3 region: CASSSRGGYNQPQHF. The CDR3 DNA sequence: TGTGCCAGCAGTTCTCGTGGAGGATACAATCAGCCCCAGCATTTT.

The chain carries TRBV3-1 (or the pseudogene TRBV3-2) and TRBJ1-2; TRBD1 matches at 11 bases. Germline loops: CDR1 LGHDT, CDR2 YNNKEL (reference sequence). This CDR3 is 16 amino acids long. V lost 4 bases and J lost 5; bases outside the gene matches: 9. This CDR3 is CASSPGQGETKYGYTF. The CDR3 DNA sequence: TGTGCCAGCAGCCCGGGACAGGGGGAAACAAAGTATGGCTACACCTTC.

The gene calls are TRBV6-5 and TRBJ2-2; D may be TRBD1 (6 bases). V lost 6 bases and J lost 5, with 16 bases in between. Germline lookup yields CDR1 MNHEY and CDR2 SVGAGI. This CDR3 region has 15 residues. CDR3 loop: CASSRDRSPTGELFF. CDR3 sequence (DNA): TGTGCCAGCAGCCGTGACAGGTCCCCGACCGGGGAGCTGTTTTTT.

This chain's CDR3 is CASSQSYEQYF. As DNA, the CDR3 is TGTGCCAGTAGTCAATCCTACGAGCAGTACTTC. The chain is built from TRBV19 and TRBJ2-7; D unresolved. CDR3 size: 11 residues. V was pared by 5 bases and J by 1 base, with 3 bases between. CDR1 and CDR2 from the germline V gene are LNHDA and SQIVND (reference sequence).

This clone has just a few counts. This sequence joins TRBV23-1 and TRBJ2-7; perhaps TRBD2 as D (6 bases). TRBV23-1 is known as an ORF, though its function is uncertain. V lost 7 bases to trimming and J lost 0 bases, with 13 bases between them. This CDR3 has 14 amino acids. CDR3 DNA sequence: TGCGCCAGCAACCCTGCGGGGAGCTCCTACGAGCAGTACTTC. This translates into CASNPAGSSYEQYF.